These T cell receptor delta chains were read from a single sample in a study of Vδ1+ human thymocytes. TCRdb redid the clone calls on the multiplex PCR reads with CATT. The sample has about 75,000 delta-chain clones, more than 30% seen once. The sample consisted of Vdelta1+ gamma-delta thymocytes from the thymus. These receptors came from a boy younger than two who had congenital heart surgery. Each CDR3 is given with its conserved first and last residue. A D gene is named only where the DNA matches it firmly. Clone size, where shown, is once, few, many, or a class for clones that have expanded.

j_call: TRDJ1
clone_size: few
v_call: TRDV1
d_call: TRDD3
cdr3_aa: CALGELVHSSGGYTDKLIF
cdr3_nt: TGTGCTCTTGGGGAACTAGTCCACTCGTCTGGGGGATACACCGATAAACTCATCTTT

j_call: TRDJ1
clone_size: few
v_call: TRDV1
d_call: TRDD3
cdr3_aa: CALGELVGYARNKLIF
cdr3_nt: TGTGCTCTTGGGGAACTAGTGGGATACGCAAGGAATAAACTCATCTTT

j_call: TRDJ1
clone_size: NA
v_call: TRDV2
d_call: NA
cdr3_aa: CASLPSSTGGFLPHDKLIF
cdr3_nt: TGTGCCTCCCTGCCTTCCTCTACCGGGGGATTCCTCCCCCACGATAAACTCATCTTT

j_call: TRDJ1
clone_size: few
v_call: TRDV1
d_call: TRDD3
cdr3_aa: CALGEPSDYWGTTTDKLIF
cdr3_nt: TGTGCTCTTGGGGAACCTTCCGACTACTGGGGGACAACCACCGATAAACTCATCTTT

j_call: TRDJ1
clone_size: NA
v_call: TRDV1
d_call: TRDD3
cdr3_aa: CALGEGLGAYTDKLIF
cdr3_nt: TGTGCTCTTGGGGAAGGACTGGGGGCGTACACCGATAAACTCATCTTT

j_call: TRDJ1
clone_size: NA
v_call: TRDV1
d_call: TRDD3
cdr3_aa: CALGEVLGANDIDKLIF
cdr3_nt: TGTGCTCTTGGGGAAGTACTGGGGGCCAACGACATCGATAAACTCATCTTT

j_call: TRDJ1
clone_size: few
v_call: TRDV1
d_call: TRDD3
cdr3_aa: CALGELVKSPTFHWGIRNGEARLYTDKLIF
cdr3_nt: TGTGCTCTTGGGGAACTAGTTAAGAGTCCTACCTTCCACTGGGGGATACGAAATGGAGAGGCACGACTATACACCGATAAACTCATCTTT

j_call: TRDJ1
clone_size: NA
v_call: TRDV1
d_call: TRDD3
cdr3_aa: CALGEKPWEYWGIRTGLIF
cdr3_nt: TGTGCTCTTGGGGAGAAACCCTGGGAGTACTGGGGGATACGGACCGGACTCATCTTT

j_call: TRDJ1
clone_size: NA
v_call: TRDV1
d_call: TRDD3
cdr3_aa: CALGESGGDDKLIF
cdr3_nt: TGTGCTCTTGGAGAATCTGGGGGAGACGATAAACTCATCTTT

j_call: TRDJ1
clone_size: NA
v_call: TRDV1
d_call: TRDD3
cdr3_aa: CALGGLFLPGLLGDTWGGYTDKLIF
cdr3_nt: TGTGCTCTCGGAGGTCTCTTCCTACCGGGACTACTGGGGGATACGTGGGGTGGGTACACCGATAAACTCATCTTT

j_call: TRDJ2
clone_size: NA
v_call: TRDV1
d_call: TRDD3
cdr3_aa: CALGECPVVPKEYWGLTGRAAQLFF
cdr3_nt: TGTGCTCTTGGGGAATGCCCCGTAGTGCCTAAGGAGTACTGGGGGCTTACAGGGAGGGCAGCACAACTCTTCTTT

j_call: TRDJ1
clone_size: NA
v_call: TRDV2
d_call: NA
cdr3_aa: CACDTVWGDDKLIF
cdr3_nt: TGTGCCTGTGACACCGTTTGGGGAGATGATAAACTCATCTTC

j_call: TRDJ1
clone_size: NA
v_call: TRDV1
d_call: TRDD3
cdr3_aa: CALGEQSLLPPGILGDRTDKLIF
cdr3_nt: TGTGCTCTTGGGGAACAAAGCCTTCTCCCCCCCGGAATACTGGGGGATCGCACCGATAAACTCATCTTT

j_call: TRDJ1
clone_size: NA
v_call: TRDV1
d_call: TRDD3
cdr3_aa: CALGEPLGGPTYWGIQYTDKLIF
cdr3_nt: TGTGCTCTTGGGGAACCCCTGGGGGGTCCTACGTACTGGGGGATACAGTACACCGATAAACTCATCTTT

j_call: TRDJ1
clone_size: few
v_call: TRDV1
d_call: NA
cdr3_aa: CALGEEGLLCDKLIF
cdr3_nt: TGTGCTCTTGGGGAGGAGGGCCTTCTTTGTGATAAACTCATCTTT

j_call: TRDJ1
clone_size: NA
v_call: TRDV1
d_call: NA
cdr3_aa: CALGDLRGGRDKLIF
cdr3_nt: TGTGCTCTTGGGGACCTGAGAGGGGGACGAGATAAACTCATCTTT

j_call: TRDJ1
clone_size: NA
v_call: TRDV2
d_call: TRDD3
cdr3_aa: CACDPKVLGDGTTDKLIF
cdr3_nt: TGTGCCTGTGACCCTAAGGTACTGGGGGACGGCACTACCGATAAACTCATCTTT

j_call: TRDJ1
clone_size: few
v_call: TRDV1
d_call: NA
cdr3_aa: CALGDPSPFLPRKIGDKLIF
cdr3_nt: TGTGCTCTTGGGGATCCTTCCCCGTTCCTCCCTAGAAAAATAGGGGATAAACTCATCTTT

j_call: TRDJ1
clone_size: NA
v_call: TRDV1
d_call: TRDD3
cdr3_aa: CALGELPYTWGIDYTDKLIF
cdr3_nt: TGTGCTCTTGGGGAACTCCCCTACACATGGGGGATAGACTACACCGATAAACTCATCTTT

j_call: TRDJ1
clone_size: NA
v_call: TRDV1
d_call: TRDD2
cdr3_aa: CALGEQPVPTRGYCLTDKLIF
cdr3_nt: TGTGCTCTTGGGGAACAACCCGTTCCTACCCGAGGATATTGTTTGACCGATAAACTCATCTTT

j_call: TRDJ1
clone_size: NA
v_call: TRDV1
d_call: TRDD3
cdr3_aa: CALGDFCRGLVTGGYTDKLIF
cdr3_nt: TGTGCTCTTGGGGACTTTTGCCGTGGGCTTGTAACTGGGGGATACACCGATAAACTCATCTTT

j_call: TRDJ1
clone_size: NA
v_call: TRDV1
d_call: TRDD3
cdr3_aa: CALGELPPHPHSWGMYADKLIF
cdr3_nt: TGTGCTCTTGGGGAACTTCCCCCGCACCCGCATAGCTGGGGGATGTACGCCGATAAACTCATCTTT

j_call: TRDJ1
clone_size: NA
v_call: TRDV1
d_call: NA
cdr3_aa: CALNPASPKWDLDTDKLIF
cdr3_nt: TGTGCTCTCAACCCCGCTTCCCCCAAATGGGATTTGGACACCGATAAACTCATCTTT

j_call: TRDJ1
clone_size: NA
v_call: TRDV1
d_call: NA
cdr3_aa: CALGEWSDKLIF
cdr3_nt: TGTGCTCTTGGGGAATGGAGCGATAAACTCATCTTT

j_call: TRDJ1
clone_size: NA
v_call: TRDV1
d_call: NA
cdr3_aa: CALGGVRGPQARKKLIF
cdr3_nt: TGTGCTCTTGGGGGAGTACGGGGCCCCCAAGCGCGAAAAAAACTCATCTTT

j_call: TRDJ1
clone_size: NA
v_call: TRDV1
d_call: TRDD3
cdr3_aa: CALGEHAFLSLRIRLTGGYAGGLIF
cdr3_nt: TGTGCTCTTGGGGAGCACGCCTTCTTGAGCCTAAGAATCCGACTCACTGGGGGATACGCAGGTGGACTCATCTTT

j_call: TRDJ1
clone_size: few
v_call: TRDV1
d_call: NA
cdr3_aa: CALGELPFAYTDKLIF
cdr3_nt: TGTGCTCTTGGGGAACTCCCCTTTGCGTACACCGATAAACTCATCTTT

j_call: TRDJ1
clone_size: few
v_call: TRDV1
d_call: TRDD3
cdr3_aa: CALGEGNWGIFGLELIF
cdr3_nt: TGTGCTCTTGGGGAAGGTAACTGGGGGATATTCGGCTTGGAACTCATCTTT

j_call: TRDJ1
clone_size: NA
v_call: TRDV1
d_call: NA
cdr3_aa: CARYPGSEARYTDKLIF
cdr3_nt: TGTGCTCGTTATCCGGGTTCAGAGGCTAGGTACACCGATAAACTCATCTTT

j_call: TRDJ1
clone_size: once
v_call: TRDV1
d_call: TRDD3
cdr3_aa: CALGEKPTYWGHEGKLIF
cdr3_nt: TGTGCTCTTGGGGAAAAACCTACTTACTGGGGTCATGAGGGTAAACTCATCTTT

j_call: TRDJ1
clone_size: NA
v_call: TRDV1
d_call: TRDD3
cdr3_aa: CALGELAPFWDTVRDKLIF
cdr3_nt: TGTGCTCTTGGGGAACTAGCCCCCTTCTGGGATACGGTTCGCGATAAACTCATCTTT

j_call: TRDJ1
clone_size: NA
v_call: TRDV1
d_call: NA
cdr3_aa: CALGEFPIRGGAYTDKLIF
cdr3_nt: TGTGCTCTTGGGGAATTCCCCATTCGAGGGGGCGCCTACACCGATAAACTCATCTTT

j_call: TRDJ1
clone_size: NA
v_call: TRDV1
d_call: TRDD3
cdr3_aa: CALGEKGTPGSTPNDGGYAGKYTDKLIF
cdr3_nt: TGTGCTCTTGGGGAAAAAGGAACGCCAGGGTCTACGCCGAACGACGGGGGATACGCAGGGAAATACACCGATAAACTCATCTTT

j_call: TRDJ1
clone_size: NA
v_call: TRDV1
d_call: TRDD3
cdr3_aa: CALGDLGSSLLGDKPDTDKLIF
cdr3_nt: TGTGCTCTTGGGGACCTTGGTTCTTCCTTGCTGGGGGATAAGCCCGACACCGATAAACTCATCTTT

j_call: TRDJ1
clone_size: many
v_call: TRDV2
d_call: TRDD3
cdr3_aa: CACDTDWGQDDKLIF
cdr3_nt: TGTGCCTGTGACACCGACTGGGGGCAGGACGATAAACTCATCTTT